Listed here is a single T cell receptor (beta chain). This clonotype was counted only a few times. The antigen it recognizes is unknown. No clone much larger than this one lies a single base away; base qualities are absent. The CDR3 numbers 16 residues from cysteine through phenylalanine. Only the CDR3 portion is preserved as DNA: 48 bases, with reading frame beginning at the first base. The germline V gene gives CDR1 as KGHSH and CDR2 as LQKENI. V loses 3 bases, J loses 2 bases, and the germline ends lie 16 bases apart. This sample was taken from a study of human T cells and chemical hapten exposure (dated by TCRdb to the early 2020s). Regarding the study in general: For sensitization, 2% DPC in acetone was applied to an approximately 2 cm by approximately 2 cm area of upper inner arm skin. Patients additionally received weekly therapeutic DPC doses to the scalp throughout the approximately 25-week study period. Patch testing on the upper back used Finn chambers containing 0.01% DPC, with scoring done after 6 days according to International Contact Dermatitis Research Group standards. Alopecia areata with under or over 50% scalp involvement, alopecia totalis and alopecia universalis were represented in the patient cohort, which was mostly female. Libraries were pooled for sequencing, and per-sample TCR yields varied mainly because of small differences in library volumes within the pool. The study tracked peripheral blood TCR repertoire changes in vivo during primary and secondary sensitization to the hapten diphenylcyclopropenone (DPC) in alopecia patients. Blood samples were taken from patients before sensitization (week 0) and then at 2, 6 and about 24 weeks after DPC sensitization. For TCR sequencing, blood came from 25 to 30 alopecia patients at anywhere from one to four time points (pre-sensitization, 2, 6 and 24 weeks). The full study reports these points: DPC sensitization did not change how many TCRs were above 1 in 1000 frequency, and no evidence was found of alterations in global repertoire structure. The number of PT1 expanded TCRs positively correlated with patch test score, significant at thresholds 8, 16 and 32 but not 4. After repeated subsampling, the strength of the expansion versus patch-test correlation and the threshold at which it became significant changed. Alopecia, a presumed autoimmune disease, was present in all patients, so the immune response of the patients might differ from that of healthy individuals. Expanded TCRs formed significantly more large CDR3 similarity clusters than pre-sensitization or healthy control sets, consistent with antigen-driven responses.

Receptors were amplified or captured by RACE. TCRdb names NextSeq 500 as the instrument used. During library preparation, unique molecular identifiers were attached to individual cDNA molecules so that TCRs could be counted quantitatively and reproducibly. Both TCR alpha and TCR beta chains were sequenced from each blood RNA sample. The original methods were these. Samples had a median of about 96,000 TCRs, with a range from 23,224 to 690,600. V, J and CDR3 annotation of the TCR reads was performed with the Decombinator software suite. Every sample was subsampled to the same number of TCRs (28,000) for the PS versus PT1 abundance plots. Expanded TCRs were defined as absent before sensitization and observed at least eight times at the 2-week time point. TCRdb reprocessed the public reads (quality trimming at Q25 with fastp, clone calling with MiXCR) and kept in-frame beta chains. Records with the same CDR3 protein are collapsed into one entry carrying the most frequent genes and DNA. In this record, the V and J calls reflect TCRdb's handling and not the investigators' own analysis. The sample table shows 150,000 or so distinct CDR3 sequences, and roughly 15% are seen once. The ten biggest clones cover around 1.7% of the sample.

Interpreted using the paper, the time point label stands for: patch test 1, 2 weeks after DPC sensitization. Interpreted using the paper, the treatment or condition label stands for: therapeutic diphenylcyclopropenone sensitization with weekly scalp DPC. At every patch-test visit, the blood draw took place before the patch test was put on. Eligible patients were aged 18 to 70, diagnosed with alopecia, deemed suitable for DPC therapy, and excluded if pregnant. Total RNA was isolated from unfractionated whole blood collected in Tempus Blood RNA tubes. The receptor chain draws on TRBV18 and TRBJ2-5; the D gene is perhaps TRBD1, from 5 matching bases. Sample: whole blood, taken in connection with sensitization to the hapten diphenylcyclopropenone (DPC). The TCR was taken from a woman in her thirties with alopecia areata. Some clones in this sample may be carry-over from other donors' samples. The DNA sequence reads TGTGCCAGCTCACCGAAAAGAGACAGCGTACAAGAGACCCAGTACTTC. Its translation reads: CASSPKRDSVQETQYF.